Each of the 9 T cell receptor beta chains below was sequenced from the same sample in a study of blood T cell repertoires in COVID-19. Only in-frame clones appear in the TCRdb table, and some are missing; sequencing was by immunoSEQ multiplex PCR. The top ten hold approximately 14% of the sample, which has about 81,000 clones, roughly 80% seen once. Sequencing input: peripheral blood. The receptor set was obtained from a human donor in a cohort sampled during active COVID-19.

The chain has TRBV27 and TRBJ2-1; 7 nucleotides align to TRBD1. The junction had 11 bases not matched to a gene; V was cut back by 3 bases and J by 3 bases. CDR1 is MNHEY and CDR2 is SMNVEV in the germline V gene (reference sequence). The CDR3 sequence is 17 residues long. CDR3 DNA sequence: TGTGCCAGCAGTTTGGTCTCCGGGACAGACTACTACAATGAGCAGTTCTTC. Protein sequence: CASSLVSGTDYYNEQFF.

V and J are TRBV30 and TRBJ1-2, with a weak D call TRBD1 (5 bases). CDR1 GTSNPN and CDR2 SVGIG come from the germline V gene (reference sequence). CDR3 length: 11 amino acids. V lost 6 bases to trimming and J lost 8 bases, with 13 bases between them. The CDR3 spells CACRDFGGYTF. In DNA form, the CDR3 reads TGTGCCTGTAGGGACTTTGGGGGCTACACCTTC. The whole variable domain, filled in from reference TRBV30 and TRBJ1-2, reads SQTIHQWPATLVQPVGSPLSLECTVEGTSNPNLYWYRQAAGRGLQLLFYSVGIGQISSEVPQNLSASRPQDRQFILSSKKLLLSDSGFYLCACRDFGGYTFGSGTRLTVV.

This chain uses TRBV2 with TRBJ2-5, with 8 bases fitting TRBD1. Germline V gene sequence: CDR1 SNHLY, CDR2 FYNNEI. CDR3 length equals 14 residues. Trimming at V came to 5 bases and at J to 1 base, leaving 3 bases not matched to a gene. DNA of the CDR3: TGTGCCAGCAGTAAGGACAGGGCCCAAGAGACCCAGTACTTC. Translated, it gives CASSKDRAQETQYF.

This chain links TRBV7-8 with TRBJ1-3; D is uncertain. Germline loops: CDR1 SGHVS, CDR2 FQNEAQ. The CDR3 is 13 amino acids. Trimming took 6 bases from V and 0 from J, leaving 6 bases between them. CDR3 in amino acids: CASRRSSGNTIYF. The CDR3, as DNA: TGTGCCAGCAGACGGAGCTCTGGAAACACCATATATTTT.

In DNA, the CDR3 is TGTGCCAGCAGTTTGTGGAGCAGGGTAGACTCTGGAAACACCATATATTTT. It encodes CASSLWSRVDSGNTIYF. V and J are TRBV28 and TRBJ1-3; possibly TRBD1 for D (5 bases). Trimming took off 3 bases at V and 0 bases at J, with 15 bases between the two ends. This CDR3 contains 17 residues. Germline assignment: CDR1 MDHEN and CDR2 SYDVKM. Complete variable domain (other parts from reference TRBV28 and TRBJ1-3): DVKVTQSSRYLVKRTGEKVFLECVQDMDHENMFWYRQDPGLGLRLIYFSYDVKMKEKGDIPEGYSVSREKKERFSLILESASTNQTSMYLCASSLWSRVDSGNTIYFGEGSWLTVV.

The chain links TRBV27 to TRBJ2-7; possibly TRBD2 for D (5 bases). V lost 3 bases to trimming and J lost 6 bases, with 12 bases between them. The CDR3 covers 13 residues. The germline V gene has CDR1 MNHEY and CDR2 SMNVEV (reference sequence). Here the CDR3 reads CASSFGAGPEQYF. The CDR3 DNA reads TGTGCCAGCAGTTTCGGTGCGGGTCCCGAGCAGTACTTC.

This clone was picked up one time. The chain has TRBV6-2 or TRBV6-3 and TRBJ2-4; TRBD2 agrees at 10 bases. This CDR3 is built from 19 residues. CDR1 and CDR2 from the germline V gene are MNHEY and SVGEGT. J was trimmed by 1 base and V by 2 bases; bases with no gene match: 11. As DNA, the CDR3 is TGTGCCAGCAGTTACCACGTTGTTCGGACTAGCGGTGCCAAAAACATTCAGTACTTC. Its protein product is CASSYHVVRTSGAKNIQYF.

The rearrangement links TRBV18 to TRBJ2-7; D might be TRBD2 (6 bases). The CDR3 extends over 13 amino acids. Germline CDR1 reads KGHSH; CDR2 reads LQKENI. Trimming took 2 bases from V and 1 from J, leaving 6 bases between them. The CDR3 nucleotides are TGTGCCAGCTCACCAGGGGGGTCCTACGAGCAGTACTTC. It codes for CASSPGGSYEQYF.

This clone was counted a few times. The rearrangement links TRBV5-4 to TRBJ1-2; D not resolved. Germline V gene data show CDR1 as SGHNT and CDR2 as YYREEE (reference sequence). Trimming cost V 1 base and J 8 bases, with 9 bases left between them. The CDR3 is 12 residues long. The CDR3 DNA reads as TGTGCCAGCAGCTTGAGGGCGGGAGGCTACACCTTC. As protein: CASSLRAGGYTF.